This T cell receptor beta chain was identified in a study of cytomegalovirus exposure and HLA in healthy donors. To note about this clone: Its target is unknown.

General study findings and limits: Cytomegalovirus-associated TCR beta chains were listed, numbering 150 to 200. Among donors in an Asian-associated ancestry cluster, a later analysis reportedly found fewer N-insertions than the approximately 700-donor mean.

The primer mix had 60 Vbeta and 13 Jbeta primers. Here immunoSEQ multiplex PCR was the method, and the copy in TCRdb shows in-frame clones only, minus some. The repertoire holds just over 95,000 clones, with about 76% as singletons. V lost 2 bases to trimming and J lost 10 bases, with 14 bases between them. CDR3 length: 14 amino acids. Germline CDR1 reads SGHVS; CDR2 reads FQNEAQ. The sequence derives from a woman between 35 and 50 years old in good health and CMV-seronegative. The chain links TRBV7-8 to TRBJ1-4; D is unclear. The sequenced sample was PBMCs. DNA for the CDR3: TGTGCCAGCAGCTTATACTCCGGGTACGGAAAACTGTTTTTT. It encodes CASSLYSGYGKLFF.